Sequencing of this T cell receptor beta chain was carried out in a study of blood T cells in healthy people across ages. Study results and limitations: With naive T cell percentage, TCR beta diversity showed a strong correlation. Conclusively comparing naive with antigen-experienced cells was impossible with unsorted PBMCs.

To note about this clonotype: The antigen remains unidentified.

Using a J-beta primer mix together with a sample-barcoded 5' primer, a second PCR was run for roughly 6 to 12 cycles. TCRdb reprocessed the 5' RACE reads with MiXCR, giving one entry per CDR3 protein. The sample lists around 800,000 distinct CDR3 sequences; around 50% were seen once. This receptor was obtained from a man at least 80 years old in good health. The sequenced sample was blood.

DNA of the CDR3: TGTGCCAGCAGTTACTCGTGGGGTTGGCCCTACGAGCAGTACTTC. Amino acid sequence: CASSYSWGWPYEQYF. The chain carries TRBV6-5 and TRBJ2-7; the D is unclear. Trimming removed 0 bases at V and 2 bases at J, with 11 bases between. Per germline, CDR1 MNHEY and CDR2 SVGAGI. This CDR3 comprises 15 residues.